The entry below gives a single T cell receptor (beta chain) sequence along with its context. These data come from a study of cytotoxic CD8 clonotypes in ibrutinib-treated CLL. Produced via immunoSEQ multiplex PCR; TCRdb's table is partial and in-frame only. The data hold about 120,000 clones, with 80% to 90% observed a single time. The ends were cut back, 8 bases at V and 0 bases at J, with 10 bases in the middle. Germline V lookup: CDR1 LNHDA, CDR2 SQIVND (reference sequence). This CDR3 is built from 13 residues. The sample consisted of PBMCs, taken after 24 months of ibrutinib treatment. This clonotype was sampled from a human donor with chronic lymphocytic leukemia. This chain joins TRBV19 and TRBJ1-1, with no clear D. CDR3 sequence: CASARALNTEAFF. The CDR3 bases are TGTGCCAGTGCCCGGGCTTTGAACACTGAAGCTTTCTTT. Full variable domain (missing parts from reference TRBV19 and TRBJ1-1): DGGITQSPKYLFRKEGQNVTLSCEQNLNHDAMYWYRQDPGQGLRLIYYSQIVNDFQKGDIAEGYSVSREKKESFPLTVTSAQKNPTAFYLCASARALNTEAFFGQGTRLTVV.